Listed below are T cell receptor beta chains from one sample, sequenced in a study of human T cells and chemical hapten exposure. Each CDR3 protein gets one entry after TCRdb re-called the RACE reads with MiXCR. The sample consists of around 42,000 distinct CDR3 sequences, about 9.6% of them appearing once. Material: whole blood, obtained in connection with sensitization to the hapten diphenylcyclopropenone (DPC). These receptors were taken from a woman aged 25 to 45 with alopecia areata. Some clones in this sample may be carry-over from other donors' samples. Each CDR3 is given with its conserved first and last residue. Each record gives: V gene, J gene, D gene, clone size, CDR3 DNA, CDR3 protein. D genes are given only for firm matches. The size entry is marked missing in some rows and otherwise reads once, few, many or a size class.

V: TRBV7-9; J: TRBJ2-5; D: -; size: many; DNA: TGTGCCAGCAGCTTAGGCGGGTCTATGACCCAGTACTTC; CDR3: CASSLGGSMTQYF
V: TRBV12-3/TRBV12-4; J: TRBJ1-3; D: -; size: few; DNA: TGTGCCGTCGGTAGACGGGGCTCTGGAAACACCATATATTTT; CDR3: CAVGRRGSGNTIYF
V: TRBV2; J: TRBJ1-1; D: -; size: -; DNA: TGTGCCAGCAGGGCTTCGAACAACCTGGGAGCTTTCTTT; CDR3: CASRASNNLGAFF
V: TRBV29-1; J: TRBJ1-2; D: TRBD1; size: few; DNA: TGCAGCGCCCTCGACAGGGCCGCCTATGGCTACACCTTC; CDR3: CSALDRAAYGYTF
V: TRBV4-1; J: TRBJ1-1; D: -; size: many; DNA: TGCGCCAGCAGCCAAGATGGTCGGAGGAACACTGAAGCTTTCTTT; CDR3: CASSQDGRRNTEAFF
V: TRBV7-7; J: TRBJ2-5; D: TRBD1; size: -; DNA: TGTGCTAGCAGTTCCGGACAGGGCATTCGTTCGACCCAGTACTTC; CDR3: CASSSGQGIRSTQYF
V: TRBV7-9; J: TRBJ2-7; D: -; size: many; DNA: TGTGCCAGCAGCCCCTGGACGGACCGATCCTACGAGCAGTACTTC; CDR3: CASSPWTDRSYEQYF
V: TRBV19; J: TRBJ2-1; D: TRBD2; size: many; DNA: TGTGCCAGTAGTATAGACTCGACAAGCGGGGGGCCCTACAATGAGCAGTTCTTC; CDR3: CASSIDSTSGGPYNEQFF
V: TRBV18; J: TRBJ2-3; D: TRBD2; size: many; DNA: TGTGCCAGCTCACCACCTCGAGGGAGCGGGGGCACAGATACGCAGTATTTT; CDR3: CASSPPRGSGGTDTQYF
V: TRBV20-1; J: TRBJ2-1; D: TRBD1; size: few; DNA: TGCAGTGCCTGGACAGGGAATGAGCAGTTCTTC; CDR3: CSAWTGNEQFF
V: TRBV6-2/TRBV6-3; J: TRBJ1-6; D: -; size: many; DNA: TGTGCCAGCAGTTACTTCGGAAATTCACCCCTCCACTTT; CDR3: CASSYFGNSPLHF
V: TRBV7-2; J: TRBJ1-2; D: -; size: -; DNA: TGTGCCAGCAACCCCGGCGGGGTGGACTATGGCTACACCTTC; CDR3: CASNPGGVDYGYTF
V: TRBV28; J: TRBJ2-2; D: TRBD1; size: many; DNA: TGTGCCAGCAGCAGGGGGCCCACCGGGGAGCTGTTTTTT; CDR3: CASSRGPTGELFF
V: TRBV5-6; J: TRBJ1-1; D: -; size: few; DNA: TGTGCCAGCAGCTTGCGTAGGGCGAACACTGAAGCTTTCTTT; CDR3: CASSLRRANTEAFF
V: TRBV7-6; J: TRBJ2-1; D: TRBD2; size: many; DNA: TGTGCCAGCAGCTCAGGACTAGCGGGGGTCTCCTGGGATGAGCAGTTCTTC; CDR3: CASSSGLAGVSWDEQFF
V: TRBV7-8; J: TRBJ1-1; D: -; size: few; DNA: TGTGCCAGCAGCTTAGCGTCGAAAGGGGACACTGAAGCTTTCTTT; CDR3: CASSLASKGDTEAFF
V: TRBV6-2/TRBV6-3; J: TRBJ1-5; D: -; size: -; DNA: TGTGCCAGCAACTACAGAGAAATTCAGCCCCAGCATTTT; CDR3: CASNYREIQPQHF
V: TRBV29-1; J: TRBJ2-1; D: -; size: few; DNA: TGCAGCGTCGAGGATTTTGGGGATGAGCAGTTCTTC; CDR3: CSVEDFGDEQFF
V: TRBV19; J: TRBJ2-1; D: -; size: -; DNA: TGTGCCAGTAGTAGGCGGGGGCTGGAGGGGGATGAGCAGTTCTTC; CDR3: CASSRRGLEGDEQFF
V: TRBV12-3/TRBV12-4; J: TRBJ2-7; D: TRBD1; size: few; DNA: TGTGCCAGCAGTCCTCCAGGGACAGGGGGAATAGAGGAGCAGTACTTC; CDR3: CASSPPGTGGIEEQYF
V: TRBV4-2; J: TRBJ1-6; D: -; size: few; DNA: TGTGCCAGCAGCCAGACACTGGCGGCATCTAATTCACCCCTCCACTTT; CDR3: CASSQTLAASNSPLHF
V: TRBV7-2; J: TRBJ2-5; D: -; size: -; DNA: TGTGCCAGCAGGAGGGACCCTTACCAAGAGACCCAGTACTTC; CDR3: CASRRDPYQETQYF
V: TRBV28; J: TRBJ2-5; D: -; size: few; DNA: TGTGCCAGCAGTTTAAGGCAGGGAAGAACCCAGTACTTC; CDR3: CASSLRQGRTQYF
V: TRBV7-2; J: TRBJ2-1; D: -; size: few; DNA: TGTGCCAGCAGCTTAGCGCGTTCTAATGTACGTGAGCAGTTCTTC; CDR3: CASSLARSNVREQFF
V: TRBV7-2; J: TRBJ2-5; D: -; size: few; DNA: TGTGCCAGCAGCCCCCGACTTCCTCTGGAGACCCAGTACTTC; CDR3: CASSPRLPLETQYF
V: TRBV10-3; J: TRBJ1-1; D: TRBD1; size: -; DNA: TGTGCCATCAGTGGGGGACAGGGGGACACTGAAGCTTTCTTT; CDR3: CAISGGQGDTEAFF
V: TRBV9; J: TRBJ2-7; D: TRBD2; size: many; DNA: TGTGCCAGCAGCGTAGACTGGACTAGCGTCAACGAGCAGTACTTC; CDR3: CASSVDWTSVNEQYF
V: TRBV6-5; J: TRBJ2-7; D: -; size: many; DNA: TGTGCCAGCGGGAAGGACAGCTCCTACGAGCAGTACTTC; CDR3: CASGKDSSYEQYF
V: TRBV7-8; J: TRBJ2-7; D: TRBD1; size: few; DNA: TGTGCCAGCAGCTCCACAGGGGCGCCGTCCTACGAGCAGTACTTC; CDR3: CASSSTGAPSYEQYF
V: TRBV24-1; J: TRBJ1-1; D: -; size: -; DNA: TGTGCCACCAGTGATGGGCCGGGGCCGTCTGAAGCTTTCTTT; CDR3: CATSDGPGPSEAFF
V: TRBV29-1; J: TRBJ2-3; D: -; size: -; DNA: TGCAGCGTTTCGGCAGGGGGCACAGATACGCAGTATTTT; CDR3: CSVSAGGTDTQYF
V: TRBV7-2; J: TRBJ2-7; D: TRBD2; size: many; DNA: TGTGCCAGCAGCTCATTAGCGGGGGGGCGAGTCTACGAGCAGTACTTC; CDR3: CASSSLAGGRVYEQYF
V: TRBV28; J: TRBJ1-5; D: -; size: many; DNA: TGTGCCAGCAGTTTAGCAGGGGCGGCCCAGCATTTT; CDR3: CASSLAGAAQHF
V: TRBV28; J: TRBJ2-2; D: -; size: -; DNA: TGTGCCAGCAGTCCCTTCGGGCGCGGGTGGGACACCGGGGAGCTGTTTTTT; CDR3: CASSPFGRGWDTGELFF
V: TRBV5-8; J: TRBJ2-7; D: TRBD1; size: many; DNA: TGTGCCAGCAGCGGGTACAGGGGGCGGGAGTACGAGCAGTACTTC; CDR3: CASSGYRGREYEQYF
V: TRBV28; J: TRBJ1-2; D: TRBD1; size: few; DNA: TGTGCCAGCAGCATCCGACAGGGGGCGACCCCCTCTCTCACCTTC; CDR3: CASSIRQGATPSLTF
V: TRBV29-1; J: TRBJ1-4; D: -; size: many; DNA: TGCAGCGTTGTCCAGGGAAGGGCTGAAAAACTGTTTTTT; CDR3: CSVVQGRAEKLFF
V: TRBV12-3/TRBV12-4; J: TRBJ2-4; D: -; size: few; DNA: TGTGCCAGCAGTCCAACGGGGGGCCAAAACATTCAGTACTTC; CDR3: CASSPTGGQNIQYF